This T cell receptor beta chain was sequenced in a study of shared clonotypes between healthy human individuals. This table comes from immunoSEQ multiplex PCR, and its TCRdb copy is limited to in-frame clones, with some not included. Seen here are about 2,100,000 clones, 93% observed once, and the top ten hold about 1.5%. Terminally differentiated effector memory CD45RA+ cells were excluded by CCR7 positive selection of CD45RO-negative cells. The V gene's germline CDR1 is SNHLY and CDR2 FYNNEI. The V gene end was trimmed by 10 bases and the J gene end by 4 bases; junction bases not matched to a gene: 9. This CDR3 has 13 amino acids.

This receptor was taken from a man aged 18 to 30 in good health. Some clones in this sample may be carry-over from other donors' samples. The chain has TRBV2 and TRBJ2-5; 7 nucleotides line up with TRBD2. The sample consisted of naive CD8+ T cells from PBMCs. CDR3 residues: CANLVGGAETQYF. Written as DNA, the CDR3 is TGTGCCAACCTAGTGGGAGGGGCAGAGACCCAGTACTTC.